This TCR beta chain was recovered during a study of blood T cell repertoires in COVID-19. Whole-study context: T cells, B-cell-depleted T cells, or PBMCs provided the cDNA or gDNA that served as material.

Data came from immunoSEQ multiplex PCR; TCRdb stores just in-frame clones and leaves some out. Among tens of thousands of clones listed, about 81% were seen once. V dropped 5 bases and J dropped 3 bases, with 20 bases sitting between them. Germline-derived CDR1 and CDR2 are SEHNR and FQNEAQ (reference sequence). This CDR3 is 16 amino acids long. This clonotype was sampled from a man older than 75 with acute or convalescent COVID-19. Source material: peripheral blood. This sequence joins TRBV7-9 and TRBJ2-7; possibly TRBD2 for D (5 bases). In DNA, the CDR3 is TGTGCCAGCAGCACCCAGGACGGGATTATCAACTACGAGCAGTACTTC. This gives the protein CASSTQDGIINYEQYF.